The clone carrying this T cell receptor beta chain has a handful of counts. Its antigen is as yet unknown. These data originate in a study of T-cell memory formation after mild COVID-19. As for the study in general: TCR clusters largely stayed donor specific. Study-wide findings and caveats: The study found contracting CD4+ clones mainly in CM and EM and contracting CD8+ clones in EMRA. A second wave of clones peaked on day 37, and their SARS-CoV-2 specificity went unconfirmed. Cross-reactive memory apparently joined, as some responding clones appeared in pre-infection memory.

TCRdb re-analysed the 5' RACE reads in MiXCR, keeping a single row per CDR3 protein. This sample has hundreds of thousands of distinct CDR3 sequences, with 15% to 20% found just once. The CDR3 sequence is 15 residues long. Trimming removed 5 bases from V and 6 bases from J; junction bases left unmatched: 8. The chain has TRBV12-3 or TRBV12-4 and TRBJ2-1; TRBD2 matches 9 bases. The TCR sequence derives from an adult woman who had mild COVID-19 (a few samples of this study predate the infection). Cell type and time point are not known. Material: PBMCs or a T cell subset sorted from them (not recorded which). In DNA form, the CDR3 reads TGTGCCAGCAGTCCCGGGACTAGCCGCATCAATGAGCAGTTCTTC. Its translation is CASSPGTSRINEQFF.